Below are 6 T cell receptor beta chains sequenced from a single sample in a study of T cell responses to AZD1222 COVID-19 vaccine. Produced via immunoSEQ multiplex PCR; TCRdb's table is partial and in-frame only. The profile shows approximately 160,000 clones, 88% of them singletons. Sequencing used peripheral blood, obtained on day 0 of MenACWY control vaccination. The receptor source for this set is an adult in good health.

This chain joins TRBV28 and TRBJ1-2; no clear D. Deletions cut 2 bases from V and 0 bases from J, with 4 bases between. Germline values: CDR1 MDHEN, CDR2 SYDVKM. CDR3 length: 13 amino acids. The CDR3 region has the DNA TGTGCCAGCAGTTTACCCGCTAACTATGGCTACACCTTC. As protein: CASSLPANYGYTF.

V and J are TRBV7-9 and TRBJ1-2, with 7 bases identical to TRBD1. Per the germline V gene, CDR1 is SEHNR and CDR2 is FQNEAQ (reference sequence). The CDR3 length is 15 residues. V lost 1 base and J lost 4; bases outside the gene matches: 6. The CDR3 DNA reads TGTGCCAGCAGCTTAGAGGGGGCGCGTGGCTATGGCTACACCTTC. Residues: CASSLEGARGYGYTF.

The chain recombines TRBV5-5 with TRBJ1-2, with 7 bases that match TRBD1. Germline V gene sequence: CDR1 SGHKS, CDR2 YYEKEE (reference sequence). The CDR3 covers 14 residues. The ends lost 2 bases at V and 6 bases at J; junction bases unmatched: 7. In nucleotides, the CDR3 is TGTGCCAGCAGCTTAGACAGGGTATCGGATGGCTACACCTTC. Translation gives CASSLDRVSDGYTF.

The chain has TRBV5-1 and TRBJ2-7; no reliable D call. Germline V gene sequence: CDR1 SGHRS, CDR2 YFSETQ. Trimming left V 1 base short and J 0 bases short, with 17 bases between. This CDR3 region has 17 residues. The DNA for the CDR3 is TGCGCCAGCAGCTTGACAACCGGACGGCACAACTCCTACGAGCAGTACTTC. This translates into CASSLTTGRHNSYEQYF.

The chain uses TRBV19 and TRBJ1-2; the D is unclear. The ends were cut back, 3 bases at V and 4 bases at J, with 9 bases in the middle. Germline V gene data show CDR1 as LNHDA and CDR2 as SQIVND (reference sequence). The CDR3 has 13 residues. The CDR3: CASSIAGPYGYTF. The CDR3 DNA is TGTGCCAGTAGTATCGCAGGACCCTATGGCTACACCTTC.

This clone showed up just once. The CDR3 spells CASSSTSYNEQFF. CDR3 bases: TGTGCCAGCAGCTCGACGAGCTACAATGAGCAGTTCTTC. This chain joins TRBV7-3 and TRBJ2-1; D ambiguous. Looked up from germline, CDR1 is SGHTA and CDR2 is FQGTGA. V was trimmed by 4 bases and J by 3 bases, leaving 7 bases between them. CDR3 length equals 13 residues.